This TCR beta chain was profiled in a study of blood T cells in healthy people across ages. General observations from the study: Estimated diversity, derived from one million T cells, was regarded as an underestimate. TCR beta diversity, measured per million T cells, fell in a roughly linear way with age.

This CDR3 spans 16 amino acids. From germline, CDR1 is SGHDT and CDR2 YYEEEE. V lost 1 base to trimming and J lost 0 bases, with 13 bases between them. For this clonotype: Its antigen is currently unknown.

Primed by a sample-barcoded 5' primer and a J-beta primer mix, a second PCR proceeded for 7 to 11 cycles. Carrying 12 random nucleotides, a template-switch adaptor labeled each individual cDNA molecule. Each CDR3 protein gets one entry after TCRdb re-called the 5' RACE reads with MiXCR. In the table there are more than 1,400,000 distinct CDR3 sequences, around two fifths of which are singletons. V usage is TRBV5-6 and J usage is TRBJ1-2; weak D call: TRBD1 (5 bases). This TCR was sampled from a woman between 18 and 30 years old in good health. Input material: blood. The CDR3 sequence is CASSLSGTAANYGYTF. Written as DNA, the CDR3 is TGTGCCAGCAGCTTGTCCGGGACGGCTGCTAACTATGGCTACACCTTC.